The text below deals with one T cell receptor (beta chain). Its target is not known. Clones were read by immunoSEQ multiplex PCR, and TCRdb kept only the in-frame ones, dropping some. The sample gives 90,000 to 100,000 clones, roughly 80% of which show up once; 25% to 40% is in the top ten. The data were obtained in a study of cytotoxic CD8 clonotypes in ibrutinib-treated CLL. Whole-study context: On average, each sample had 255,043 productive templates and tens of thousands of productive rearrangements.

V trimming: 3 bases; J trimming: 1 base; junction bases outside the gene matches: 1. The CDR3 consists of 14 residues. Germline V gene lookup returns CDR1 SEHNR and CDR2 FQNEAQ (reference sequence). General study points: Clonality increased at ibrutinib response, then returned toward baseline at progression. There were few public clonotypes, and on treatment they contracted or stayed stable.

Genomic DNA in a quantity of around 2 micrograms was derived from cryopreserved PBMCs for TCR beta libraries. This chain uses TRBV7-9 with TRBJ1-1; 8 bases are shared with TRBD1. Sequenced material: PBMCs, taken after 12 months of ibrutinib treatment. This clonotype was sampled from a human donor with chronic lymphocytic leukemia. CDR3 nucleotide sequence: TGTGCCAGCAGCTTTGGGACAGGGAACACTGAAGCTTTCTTT. As protein: CASSFGTGNTEAFF.